These 12 T cell receptor beta chains were sequenced from one sample in a study of T cell repertoires in cytomegalovirus infection. TCRdb re-derived calls from the reads in MiXCR, one entry per CDR3 protein. The table records about 440,000 distinct CDR3 sequences, 25% to 40% of them present only once. Sequencing was performed on PBMCs. These receptors were taken from a human donor in good health (CMV status not recorded). Some clones in this sample may be carry-over from other donors' samples.

This chain connects TRBV5-1 to TRBJ1-4, with D possibly TRBD1 on 6 matching bases. This CDR3 comprises 16 residues. CDR1 is SGHRS and CDR2 is YFSETQ in the germline V gene. V was pared by 0 bases and J by 3 bases, with 12 bases between. CDR3 DNA sequence: TGCGCCAGCAGCTTGGTCTCAGGGGCGTCTAATGAAAAACTGTTTTTT. Protein product: CASSLVSGASNEKLFF.

A few counts support this clonotype. The V call is TRBV6-2 or TRBV6-3, the J call TRBJ2-6; D is tentatively TRBD1 or TRBD2 (5 bases each). Germline CDR1 MNHEY, CDR2 SVGEGT. Trimming pared 2 bases from V and 0 bases from J, leaving 11 bases between. This CDR3 spans 17 amino acids. The CDR3 DNA follows: TGTGCCAGCAGTTACGGGGGTCCGTTCTCTGGGGCCAACGTCCTGACTTTC. Translating gives CASSYGGPFSGANVLTF.

A few counts support this clonotype. The V call is TRBV28, the J call TRBJ2-3, with TRBD2 matching over 8 bases. From germline, CDR1 is MDHEN and CDR2 SYDVKM. The CDR3 is made up of 18 amino acids. The J segment lost 0 bases and the V segment lost 3 bases, leaving 11 bases of the junction unmatched. The CDR3 is CASSFSGGSFSSTDTQYF. The CDR3 DNA reads as TGTGCCAGCAGTTTCAGCGGGGGATCTTTCTCTAGCACAGATACGCAGTATTTT.

The V and J genes are TRBV27 and TRBJ1-1, with D perhaps matching TRBD1 (6 bases). V was trimmed by 2 bases and J by 6 bases, leaving 10 bases between them. Germline V gene data show CDR1 as MNHEY and CDR2 as SMNVEV (reference sequence). CDR3 size: 13 residues. The CDR3 bases are TGTGCCAGCAGTTTAACGGGGGCGGCTGAAGCTTTCTTT. It yields the protein CASSLTGAAEAFF.

This clonotype was detected many times. The V gene is TRBV7-2, the J gene TRBJ2-5, with TRBD2 matching 9 bases. The length of the CDR3 is 21 residues. Germline lookup yields CDR1 SGHTA and CDR2 FQGNSA. V was clipped by 7 bases and J by 4 bases; unmatched bases: 28. CDR3 residues: CASTLLPLTAGGRVVLETQYF. The DNA of the CDR3 is TGTGCCAGCACCCTGCTTCCCCTAACGGCGGGGGGGCGTGTAGTGTTAGAGACCCAGTACTTC.

In this sample, this clonotype turned up a few times. V gene TRBV20-1 combines with J gene TRBJ2-2; TRBD1 matches at 7 bases. Germline CDR1 and CDR2: DFQATT and SNEGSKA (reference sequence). CDR3 length equals 15 residues. After removal of 4 bases from V and 0 bases from J, the junction contained 5 bases not matched to a gene. The CDR3 loop is CSANRGQTNTGELFF. CDR3 DNA sequence: TGCAGTGCTAACAGGGGCCAAACGAACACCGGGGAGCTGTTTTTT.

This chain connects TRBV2 to TRBJ2-5, with 7 positions matching TRBD1. Per germline, CDR1 SNHLY and CDR2 FYNNEI. Losses at the gene ends were 7 bases for V and 4 bases for J; bases not matched to a gene: 15. The CDR3 is 16 amino acids. This CDR3 is CASTPRGAGGRETQYF. The CDR3 region has the DNA TGTGCCAGCACTCCGAGAGGTGCAGGGGGTAGAGAGACCCAGTACTTC.

In this sample, this clonotype turned up a few times. The V and J genes are TRBV6-2 or TRBV6-3 and TRBJ1-2; 8 bases line up with TRBD1. The CDR3 has 13 residues. J was trimmed by 13 bases and V by 6 bases; bases with no gene match: 13. The germline CDR1 and CDR2 sequences are MNHEY and SVGEGT. DNA of the CDR3: TGTGCCAGCAGCCCAACGGACAGGGAGGATGGCACCTTC. It codes for CASSPTDREDGTF.

Notes on this clonotype: One base away lies a much larger clone, so this may be a sequencing read error. This chain connects TRBV19 to TRBJ2-1, with a tentative D call TRBD1 (6 bases). The CDR3 covers 15 residues. CDR1 LNHDA and CDR2 SQIVND come from the germline V gene (reference sequence). The CDR3 DNA follows: TGTGCCAGTACCCTCGACAGGTCCACCTACAATGAGCCGTTCTTC. Translated, it gives CASTLDRSTYNEPFF.

The chain couples TRBV27 to TRBJ1-3; a possible D gene is TRBD1 (5 bases). Germline values: CDR1 MNHEY, CDR2 SMNVEV (reference sequence). V was shortened by 5 bases and J by 2 bases, with 10 bases between the two germline ends. This CDR3 comprises 14 residues. CDR3 nucleotides: TGTGCCAGCAGTACGCGGGGGACTGGAAACACCATATATTTT. Translating gives CASSTRGTGNTIYF.

This chain links TRBV19 with TRBJ2-5, with 14 bases matching TRBD2. The CDR3 sequence is 15 residues long. V was pared by 10 bases and J by 4 bases, with 8 bases of the junction left unmatched. Germline V CDR1 and CDR2: LNHDA, SQIVND (reference sequence). CDR3 bases: TGTGCCACCGTGGGACTAGCGGGGGTAGGAGAGACCCAGTACTTC. It encodes CATVGLAGVGETQYF. The full variable domain, completed using reference TRBV19 and TRBJ2-5, is DGGITQSPKYLFRKEGQNVTLSCEQNLNHDAMYWYRQDPGQGLRLIYYSQIVNDFQKGDIAEGYSVSREKKESFPLTVTSAQKNPTAFYLCATVGLAGVGETQYFGPGTRLLVL.

For this clonotype: Its ends do not fully match the called genes, so a read error is possible. The chain joins TRBV12-3 or TRBV12-4 to TRBJ1-1; no reliable D call. This CDR3 is built from 12 residues. This chain's CDR3 is CDSSRGTAEAFF. The CDR3 region has the DNA TGTGACAGCAGCCGGGGAACAGCAGAAGCTTTCTTT.